This is a list of T cell receptor beta chains from one sample in a study of T-cell memory formation after mild COVID-19. A single record per CDR3 protein comes from TCRdb applying MiXCR to the 5' RACE reads. Of almost 550,000 distinct CDR3 sequences in the sample, 20% were seen once. The sequenced material came from PBMCs or a T cell subset sorted from them (not recorded which). These receptors were obtained from an adult woman who had mild COVID-19 (a few samples of this study predate the infection). Cell type and time point are not known. CDR3s leave out the opening cysteine and the closing phenylalanine or tryptophan. The listing skips clone size in some rows; elsewhere it reads once, few, many or a size class.

clone_size	v_call	cdr3_length	j_call	cdr3_aa
few	TRBV5-1	11	TRBJ2-2	ASTPGNTGELF
few	TRBV7-9	11	TRBJ2-3	ASSSWGDDTQY
few	TRBV7-9	12	TRBJ2-1	ASSFRGQVGEQF
-	TRBV7-6	10	TRBJ1-1	ASSTDRGRAF
few	TRBV29-1	10	TRBJ2-7	SVGLQSYEQY
-	TRBV7-9	13	TRBJ1-2	ASSQTGDGAYGYT
few	TRBV18	13	TRBJ2-3	ASSSRLAGEDTQY
few	TRBV3-1	12	TRBJ1-1	ASSPRARDTEAF
-	TRBV7-9	13	TRBJ2-7	ASSSLRTSGDEQY
many	TRBV7-3	12	TRBJ2-5	ASSLNSGGETQY
-	TRBV24-1	13	TRBJ2-1	ATSPPSSVDNEQF
few	TRBV5-1	13	TRBJ1-1	ASSYTPGGTTEAF
few	TRBV6-2/TRBV6-3	11	TRBJ2-5	ASSYYRGETQY
-	TRBV7-9	10	TRBJ1-1	ASSTVRDEAF
-	TRBV6-5	14	TRBJ2-7	ASSYSYEGHLYEQY
-	TRBV7-6	12	TRBJ2-1	ASSLGLARDEQF
-	TRBV29-1	12	TRBJ1-1	SVHEYRAALRAF
-	TRBV7-2	13	TRBJ2-3	ASSRGGPGTDTQY
-	TRBV10-3	13	TRBJ2-3	AISAGGKGTDTQY
-	TRBV5-5	11	TRBJ2-6	ASSHAGANVLT
few	TRBV20-1	11	TRBJ1-1	SAREGRGPEAF
-	TRBV2	13	TRBJ1-3	ASSERSNRGNTIY
-	TRBV3-1	16	TRBJ2-5	ASSQEPPGDYRLETQY
many	TRBV2	13	TRBJ2-1	ASSEQVTRGNEQF
few	TRBV7-9	14	TRBJ2-3	ASSPVLAGVTDTQY
few	TRBV10-3	13	TRBJ2-1	AISESGTPYNEQF
-	TRBV5-4	12	TRBJ1-6	ASSPGQLDSPLH
few	TRBV20-1	9	TRBJ2-7	SAKVSYEQY
few	TRBV5-1	12	TRBJ1-2	ASSLEQLPGGYT